This T cell receptor (beta chain) was found in a study of T cells in Graves' hyperthyroidism and ophthalmopathy. Not enrolled were patients with uncontrolled infection, other autoimmune disease, pregnancy or lactation. Diagnosis relied on clinical symptoms, serum thyroxine and TRAb, thyroid ultrasound and orbital computed tomography. Whole-study results and caveats: Blood also showed most of the thyroid clonotypes that were expanded above 0.001.

Note on this clonotype: What it binds is not known.

Using RNA transcripts as the source, TCR beta CDR3 regions were amplified. The primer set for the first-round RT-PCR of the TCR CDR3 was HTBI. From the multiplex PCR reads, TCRdb called clonotypes with MiXCR, one entry per CDR3 protein. The table has 500,000 to 600,000 distinct CDR3 sequences, roughly 46% seen once. The sequencing sample was made of peripheral blood or thyroid tissue (not recorded which). The receptor comes from an adult woman with Graves' disease, either hyperthyroidism or ophthalmopathy (not recorded which).

CDR3 sequence reads: CASSLGDRSGQPQHF. CDR3 in DNA: TGTGCCAGCAGCTTAGGTGACAGGAGTGGACAGCCCCAGCATTTT. The chain recombines TRBV7-9 with TRBJ1-5, with TRBD1 as a possible D gene (6 bases). Germline V lookup: CDR1 SEHNR, CDR2 FQNEAQ (reference sequence). Trimming took off 1 base at V and 7 bases at J, with 14 bases between the two ends. CDR3 length: 15 amino acids.